Below, 7 T cell receptor beta chains from the same sample are listed, as sequenced in a study of control samples from healthy donors and cancer patients. Here immunoSEQ multiplex PCR was the method, and the copy in TCRdb shows in-frame clones only, minus some. The sample has more than 95,000 clones, over 80% seen once. Sequenced: PBMCs. These receptors originate from a man of 80 years or more with head and neck cancer.

The chain uses TRBV5-7 and TRBJ1-2; 8 bases are shared with TRBD1. TRBV5-7 is sorted into the ORF group, with uncertain function. The CDR3 has 14 residues. V shed 1 base, J shed 4 bases, and the junction held 3 bases outside the gene matches. The DNA for the CDR3 is TGTGCCAGCAGCTTGTGGGACAGGAGCTATGGCTACACCTTC. This codes for CASSLWDRSYGYTF.

This clone was counted between two and nine times. The chain is built from TRBV4-1 and TRBJ2-7, with D perhaps matching TRBD2 (6 bases). The CDR3 has 14 amino acids. Germline V gives CDR1 MGHRA, CDR2 YSYEKL. With 3 bases removed from V and 4 bases from J, the gap between germline ends came to 13 bases. CDR3 protein: CASSHGLTAYEQYF. The CDR3 DNA reads TGCGCCAGCAGCCACGGACTAACGGCTTACGAGCAGTACTTC.

This clone was counted a few times. The V gene is TRBV4-1, the J gene TRBJ2-7; TRBD1 matches 7 bases. Germline-derived CDR1 and CDR2 are MGHRA and YSYEKL. This CDR3 region has 15 residues. V gave up 1 base and J gave up 6 bases; unmatched junction bases: 9. For the CDR3, the DNA is TGCGCCAGCAGCCAAGGTGTAGGGGGCTTCGGCGAGCAGTACTTC. Its protein is CASSQGVGGFGEQYF.

This clone was counted only a few times. This rearrangement joins TRBV6-5 to TRBJ2-2; D is unclear. Germline V lookup: CDR1 MNHEY, CDR2 SVGAGI. The CDR3 is 12 amino acids. The V end lost 5 bases, the J end lost 1 base, and 2 bases lay between the germline ends. CDR3 region: CASSKNTGELFF. For the CDR3, the DNA is TGTGCCAGCAGTAAGAACACCGGGGAGCTGTTTTTT.

This clone was detected a few times. The DNA of the CDR3 is TGTGCCAGCAGCACAGGGGACAGAGTTTATGGCTACACCTTC. The encoded protein is CASSTGDRVYGYTF. The chain links TRBV5-4 to TRBJ1-2, with TRBD1 identical over 7 bases. This CDR3 comprises 14 residues. V trimming: 4 bases; J trimming: 5 bases; junction bases outside the gene matches: 8. The germline gives CDR1 SGHNT, CDR2 YYREEE (reference sequence). Supplemented by reference TRBV5-4 and TRBJ1-2, the full variable domain reads ETGVTQSPTHLIKTRGQQVTLRCSSQSGHNTVSWYQQALGQGPQFIFQYYREEENGRGNFPPRFSGLQFPNYSSELNVNALELDDSALYLCASSTGDRVYGYTFGSGTRLTVV.

V is TRBV5-6 and J is TRBJ1-1; D gene uncertain. The CDR3 spans 14 residues. V was clipped by 4 bases and J by 0 bases, with 10 bases between them. CDR1 and CDR2 from the germline V gene are SGHDT and YYEEEE. CDR3 sequence: CASSVVGMNTEAFF. The DNA for the CDR3 is TGTGCCAGCAGCGTGGTGGGGATGAACACTGAAGCTTTCTTT.

The chain combines TRBV3-1 (or the pseudogene TRBV3-2) with TRBJ1-2; 7 bases match TRBD1. Germline-derived CDR1 and CDR2 are LGHDT and YNNKEL (reference sequence). This CDR3 is 14 amino acids long. The V segment lost 4 bases and the J segment 7 bases; nucleotides outside the gene matches: 9. The CDR3, as DNA: TGTGCCAGCAGCCTCGGACAGGTCTTGGGTGGCTACACCTTC. Translating it yields CASSLGQVLGGYTF.